This section outlines one T cell receptor beta chain sequence together with its context. The record originates from a study of CD8 T cells in Susac syndrome. CDR1 is LGHNA, CDR2 YSLEER, per germline. The V gene lost 3 bases and the J gene lost 5 bases, with 16 bases spanning the gap. The CDR3 length is 15 residues. A quantity of roughly 0.5 to 1 ug RNA underwent reverse transcription using random hexamers. TCRdb analysed the immunoSEQ multiplex PCR reads with MiXCR anew, one entry per CDR3 protein. The sample holds about 120,000 distinct CDR3 sequences, around 92% seen once. The sequencing sample was made of CD4+ T cells from PBMCs. The gene calls are TRBV4-3 and TRBJ1-1; a possible D gene is TRBD1 (5 bases). This clonotype was obtained from a human donor with multiple sclerosis. CDR3 DNA: TGCGCCAGCAGCCACGTCTCCGGGGGGAGGACTGAAGCTTTCTTT. This translates into CASSHVSGGRTEAFF.